A selection of T cell receptor beta chains follows, all from one sample in a study of blood T cell repertoires in COVID-19. Assay used: immunoSEQ multiplex PCR; TCRdb lists only in-frame clones, some missing. The table records hundreds of thousands of clones, more than 75% of them present only once. Sample: peripheral blood. These receptors all come from a woman between 45 and 60 years old with COVID-19, enrolled during active disease. CDR3s include the opening cysteine and the closing phenylalanine or tryptophan. Each record gives: V gene, J gene, clone size, D gene, CDR3 DNA, CDR3 protein. A D gene is named only where the DNA matches it firmly. Size tells how often a clone was seen (once, few, many) or the class of an expanded clone, and some rows leave it out.

TRBV12-3/TRBV12-4	TRBJ2-7	NA	NA	TGTGCCAGCAGTCTGCAGGGCTTCGAGCAGTACTTC	CASSLQGFEQYF
TRBV11-2	TRBJ2-2	NA	NA	TGTGCCAGCAGCTCCTCAGGGACAAACACCGGGGAGCTGTTTTTT	CASSSSGTNTGELFF
TRBV5-4	TRBJ1-6	NA	NA	TGTGCCAGCAGCTTTAGAGCGAACTCCTATAATTCACCCCTCCACTTT	CASSFRANSYNSPLHF
TRBV9	TRBJ2-7	NA	TRBD1	TGTGCCAGCAGCGAATTCTCAGGGGGTACCACCTACGAGCAGTACTTC	CASSEFSGGTTYEQYF
TRBV6-5	TRBJ2-7	NA	TRBD2	TGTGCCAGCAGACCCGGACTAGCTCTCTCCTACGAGCAGTACTTC	CASRPGLALSYEQYF
TRBV3-1/TRBV3-2	TRBJ1-4	NA	NA	TGTGCCAGCAGCCAGCAGCCAGGGTTATTTGAAAAACTGTTTTTT	CASSQQPGLFEKLFF
TRBV27	TRBJ1-1	NA	NA	TGTGCCAGCAGTCCCAGGGTGGGCACTGAAGCTTTCTTT	CASSPRVGTEAFF
TRBV4-3	TRBJ1-3	NA	NA	TGCGCCAGCAGCCAAGACGGGCAGGGGTATGGAAACACCATATATTTT	CASSQDGQGYGNTIYF
TRBV27	TRBJ1-2	NA	TRBD1	TGTGCCAGCAGTTTAATCCCCAGGGGGGTTGATGGCTACACCTTC	CASSLIPRGVDGYTF
TRBV30	TRBJ1-5	NA	NA	TGTGCCTGGAGTGTCGGGAGCAATCAGCCCCAGCATTTT	CAWSVGSNQPQHF
TRBV19	TRBJ1-1	NA	NA	TGTGCCAGTAGTACTAGAGTGAACACTGAAGCTTTCTTT	CASSTRVNTEAFF
TRBV7-6	TRBJ2-7	NA	NA	TGTGCCAGCAGCTTAGGAGGGCAGGGGCGATCCTACGAGCAGTACTTC	CASSLGGQGRSYEQYF
TRBV7-9	TRBJ2-2	NA	NA	TGTGCCAGCAGCTTAGTGCAAGCGACGAACACCGGGGAGCTGTTTTTT	CASSLVQATNTGELFF
TRBV7-6	TRBJ2-3	NA	TRBD2	TGTGCCAGCAGCTTAGCGGGGCGGCTAGCGGGAAGCACAGATACGCAGTATTTT	CASSLAGRLAGSTDTQYF
TRBV15	TRBJ2-7	NA	NA	TGTGCCACCAGCAGAGAAGGGGCGCACGAGCAGTACTTC	CATSREGAHEQYF
TRBV5-1	TRBJ2-3	NA	TRBD2	TGCGCCAGCAGCTTGGGACTAGCGGGATACACAGATACGCAGTATTTT	CASSLGLAGYTDTQYF
TRBV4-3	TRBJ2-7	NA	NA	TGCGCCAGCAGCCAAGATCGCTACGAGCAGTACTTC	CASSQDRYEQYF
TRBV3-1/TRBV3-2	TRBJ1-4	NA	NA	TGTGCCAGCAGCTCACGACAGGTGGGAGATGAAAAACTGTTTTTT	CASSSRQVGDEKLFF
TRBV30	TRBJ2-2	NA	TRBD1	TGTGCCTGGAGTACCGGGACAGGGGACACCGGGGAGCTGTTTTTT	CAWSTGTGDTGELFF
TRBV30	TRBJ1-3	once	NA	TGTGCCTGGAACCACTTCCTGGAGGGGGGGTGGAACACCATATATTTT	CAWNHFLEGGWNTIYF
TRBV29-1	TRBJ2-1	few	NA	TGCAGCGTTGAAAGGGGGAGATCCTACAATGAGCAGTTCTTC	CSVERGRSYNEQFF
TRBV29-1	TRBJ2-1	once	TRBD2	TGCAGCGTCGCCACTAGCGGGAGAAGAGGTGAGCAGTTCTTC	CSVATSGRRGEQFF
TRBV3-1/TRBV3-2	TRBJ2-1	NA	TRBD2	TGTGCCAGCAGCTTCCATACCGGGACTAGCGGGAGAGAGCAGTTCTTC	CASSFHTGTSGREQFF
TRBV5-4	TRBJ2-3	NA	NA	TGTGCCAGCAGCTTGGATCCCGGGTCATATACGCAGTATTTT	CASSLDPGSYTQYF
TRBV3-1/TRBV3-2	TRBJ1-1	NA	TRBD1	TGTGCCAGCAGCCAGGGGACAGCAAACACTGAAGCTTTCTTT	CASSQGTANTEAFF
TRBV7-8	TRBJ2-3	NA	NA	TGTGCCAGCAGCTTGCTCGAGGCGATGAGCACAGATACGCAGTATTTT	CASSLLEAMSTDTQYF
TRBV24-1	TRBJ2-2	NA	TRBD2	TGTGCCACCAGTGAATTGACTAGCGGGAGGCCCTCGGGCACCGGGGAGCTGTTTTTT	CATSELTSGRPSGTGELFF
TRBV11-2	TRBJ1-4	NA	NA	TGTGCCAGCAGCGCGGACTATAATGAAAAACTGTTTTTT	CASSADYNEKLFF
TRBV5-4	TRBJ2-2	once	NA	TGTGCCAGCAGCTTTGTTGGGAGTAATGGCGGGGAGCTGTTTTTT	CASSFVGSNGGELFF
TRBV25-1	TRBJ2-3	NA	NA	TGTGCCAGCAGTGAATATAGGAGGGATGCAGATACGCAGTATTTT	CASSEYRRDADTQYF
TRBV19	TRBJ2-1	NA	TRBD2	TGTGCCAGTAGGACTAGCGGACAGACCTACAATGAGCAGTTCTTC	CASRTSGQTYNEQFF
TRBV19	TRBJ1-2	NA	TRBD1	TGTGCCAGTAGTATAGATGGACAGGGGGCGGCTGGCTACACCTTC	CASSIDGQGAAGYTF
TRBV15	TRBJ1-2	NA	NA	TGTGCCACCAGCAGAGATGTTATTAACTATGGCTACACCTTC	CATSRDVINYGYTF
TRBV18	TRBJ1-2	NA	TRBD1	TGTGCCAGCTCGCCCGGGACAGCATATGGCTACACCTTC	CASSPGTAYGYTF
TRBV7-8	TRBJ1-4	NA	NA	TGTGCCAGCAGCTTACTAGATGAAAAACTGTTTTTT	CASSLLDEKLFF
TRBV19	TRBJ1-2	NA	NA	TGTGCCAGTAGTATAAAGACAGGTCGGGGCTACACCTTC	CASSIKTGRGYTF
TRBV12-3/TRBV12-4	TRBJ1-2	NA	NA	TGTGCCAGCAGTTACCAGGGTGGCTACACCTTC	CASSYQGGYTF
TRBV24-1	TRBJ2-3	once	NA	TGTGCCACCAGTGAGGTTAGCGGAGGAGCCCAAGATACGCAGTATTTT	CATSEVSGGAQDTQYF
TRBV24-1	TRBJ1-3	NA	NA	TGTGCCACCAGTGAACCTACAGGGAGCTCTGGAAACACCATATATTTT	CATSEPTGSSGNTIYF
TRBV19	TRBJ2-3	NA	TRBD2	TGTGCCAGTAGAAGCGGGAGTTATACAGATACGCAGTATTTT	CASRSGSYTDTQYF
TRBV6-5	TRBJ1-2	NA	TRBD1	TGTGCCAGCACGGTCATCGGGGACAGCTATGGCTACACCTTC	CASTVIGDSYGYTF
TRBV7-3	TRBJ2-7	NA	TRBD1	TGTGCCAGCAGCTTAACTGGGACAGCTACCTACGAGCAGTACTTC	CASSLTGTATYEQYF
TRBV12-5	TRBJ1-2	NA	TRBD1	TGTGCTAGTGGTTGGGACTGGGATACAGGGGCAGCTAACTATGGCTACACCTTC	CASGWDWDTGAANYGYTF
TRBV5-4	TRBJ2-5	once	NA	TGTGCCAGCAGCTTGGCATTAGCGGAAGGCCCTCAAGAGACCCAGTACTTC	CASSLALAEGPQETQYF
TRBV5-4	TRBJ1-4	once	NA	TGTGCCAGCAGCTTCACTGCAACTAATGAAAAACTGTTTTTT	CASSFTATNEKLFF
TRBV2	TRBJ2-7	NA	TRBD2	TGTGCCAGCAACTTACAGGGACTAGCGGGCTCCTACGAGCAGTACTTC	CASNLQGLAGSYEQYF
TRBV6-5	TRBJ2-2	few	NA	TGTGCCAGCAGTAGGACCCTACAGGGTATCGGGGAGCTGTTTTTT	CASSRTLQGIGELFF
TRBV18	TRBJ2-7	once	NA	TGTGCCAGCTCACCCGTGGAGAGCTCCTACGAGCAGTACTTC	CASSPVESSYEQYF
TRBV24-1	TRBJ1-5	NA	TRBD1	TGTGCCAAAACGACAGGGTATAGCAATCAGCCCCAGCATTTT	CAKTTGYSNQPQHF
TRBV3-1/TRBV3-2	TRBJ2-3	NA	NA	TGTGCCAGCAGCCAAGGGGACTGGTCTGGGACAGATACGCAGTATTTT	CASSQGDWSGTDTQYF
TRBV11-3	TRBJ1-1	NA	NA	TGTGCCAGCAGCCCTCTAGCTGAAGCTTTCTTT	CASSPLAEAFF
TRBV13	TRBJ2-1	NA	NA	TGTGCCAGCAGCTTAGGCGGACAGTACAATGAGCAGTTCTTC	CASSLGGQYNEQFF
TRBV5-1	TRBJ1-2	NA	NA	TGCGCCAGCAGCTTGAGGGCAGGGGCCCCAACTTACTATGGCTACACCTTC	CASSLRAGAPTYYGYTF
TRBV29-1	TRBJ2-3	NA	TRBD1	TGCAGCGTTGAAGATCCTCTGGCTGGGACAGGGCAAACGCAGTATTTT	CSVEDPLAGTGQTQYF